Listed below are T cell receptor beta chains from one sample, sequenced in a study of tumor-infiltrating lymphocytes in primary liver carcinoma. TCRdb fed the multiplex PCR reads into MiXCR, producing one record per CDR3 protein. The sample lists about 210,000 distinct CDR3 sequences; 85% were seen once. Sequenced: tumor tissue from primary liver carcinoma. These receptors were taken from a man aged 35 to 55 with primary liver carcinoma and hepatitis B virus infection. Each CDR3 is given with its conserved first and last residue. A D gene is named only where the DNA matches it firmly. Part of the rows lack a size; the others show once, few, many or a class for expanded clones.

D gene: -; V gene: TRBV24-1; clone size: -; J gene: TRBJ2-5; CDR3 DNA: TGTGCCATCAGCTCCGACGCAGGGGAGGCCCAGTACTTC; CDR3 protein: CAISSDAGEAQYF
D gene: -; V gene: TRBV5-5; clone size: -; J gene: TRBJ2-3; CDR3 DNA: TGTGCCAGCAGCTTGGGGAGTAGCGGAACAGATATGCAATATTTT; CDR3 protein: CASSLGSSGTDMQYF
D gene: TRBD2; V gene: TRBV11-1; clone size: -; J gene: TRBJ2-2; CDR3 DNA: TGTGCCAGCAGCTTAAGCGGGAGTGGAAACGTTGAGCTGTTTTTT; CDR3 protein: CASSLSGSGNVELFF
D gene: -; V gene: TRBV5-6; clone size: once; J gene: TRBJ2-3; CDR3 DNA: TGTGCCAGCAGCGCTCAGGTTACAGATATACAGTGTTTT; CDR3 protein: CASSAQVTDIQCF
D gene: -; V gene: TRBV28; clone size: many; J gene: TRBJ1-3; CDR3 DNA: TGTGCCAGCAGTTTAACTGGAAACACCATATATTTT; CDR3 protein: CASSLTGNTIYF
D gene: TRBD1; V gene: TRBV6-6; clone size: few; J gene: TRBJ1-1; CDR3 DNA: TGTGCCAGTAGCACAGGGGGGACTACTGAAACTATCTTT; CDR3 protein: CASSTGGTTETIF
D gene: -; V gene: TRBV5-6; clone size: -; J gene: TRBJ2-5; CDR3 DNA: TGTGCCAGTAGCCCCAAGGGGATGGGACGGGAGACCCAGTACTTC; CDR3 protein: CASSPKGMGRETQYF
D gene: -; V gene: TRBV5-4; clone size: -; J gene: TRBJ2-2; CDR3 DNA: TGTGCCAGCAACTTCGTTTCGGGGGAGCTGTTTTTT; CDR3 protein: CASNFVSGELFF
D gene: -; V gene: TRBV6-2/TRBV6-3; clone size: -; J gene: TRBJ2-1; CDR3 DNA: TGTGCCAGCAGCATCGGACTAAGCGGGTACGATGAGCAGTTTTTC; CDR3 protein: CASSIGLSGYDEQFF
D gene: -; V gene: TRBV6-1; clone size: -; J gene: TRBJ2-6; CDR3 DNA: TGTGCTAGCAGTGAATTCTCCCAAGAGGCAAACGTCCTGACTTTC; CDR3 protein: CASSEFSQEANVLTF
D gene: -; V gene: TRBV18; clone size: -; J gene: TRBJ1-1; CDR3 DNA: TGTGCCAGCTCACCGGGACAAGTTAACACTGAAGCTTTCTTT; CDR3 protein: CASSPGQVNTEAFF
D gene: TRBD1; V gene: TRBV29-1; clone size: -; J gene: TRBJ1-1; CDR3 DNA: TGCATCGTGACAGGGAATGCAATGAACACTGAGGCTTTCTTT; CDR3 protein: CIVTGNAMNTEAFF
D gene: -; V gene: TRBV29-1; clone size: -; J gene: TRBJ1-1; CDR3 DNA: TGCAGCGTATCCCAGAGCAGGGCTGAAGCTTTCTTT; CDR3 protein: CSVSQSRAEAFF
D gene: -; V gene: TRBV11-1; clone size: -; J gene: TRBJ2-1; CDR3 DNA: TGTGCCAGTAGCTTAGAGGATTCCTACAATGAGGAGTTCTTC; CDR3 protein: CASSLEDSYNEEFF
D gene: -; V gene: TRBV6-6; clone size: -; J gene: TRBJ1-3; CDR3 DNA: TGTGCCAGCAGCAGAACAACGGGTTGCACTGGAAACACCATATATTTT; CDR3 protein: CASSRTTGCTGNTIYF
D gene: TRBD2; V gene: TRBV5-1; clone size: once; J gene: TRBJ2-1; CDR3 DNA: TGCGCCAGCAGCTTGATCCGCCGGGAGGGGAATGAGCAGTTCTTC; CDR3 protein: CASSLIRREGNEQFF
D gene: TRBD2; V gene: TRBV6-5; clone size: -; J gene: TRBJ2-7; CDR3 DNA: TGTGCCAGCAGTGCACTCCGGTCTATGACTAGCGGGACGGACGAGCAGTACTTC; CDR3 protein: CASSALRSMTSGTDEQYF
D gene: TRBD2; V gene: TRBV6-5; clone size: -; J gene: TRBJ2-2; CDR3 DNA: TGTGCCTGCAGTTACAGTCTAGCGGGAGGCCCTGAGCCCGGGGAGCTGTTTTTT; CDR3 protein: CACSYSLAGGPEPGELFF
D gene: -; V gene: TRBV7-9; clone size: -; J gene: TRBJ2-2; CDR3 DNA: TGTGCCAGCAGCTCCCCCTCCAACACCGGGGAGCTGATTTTT; CDR3 protein: CASSSPSNTGELIF
D gene: -; V gene: TRBV5-5; clone size: -; J gene: TRBJ2-1; CDR3 DNA: TGTGCCAGCAGCTTGGGTCTAAGTAGGGTCAATGAGCAGTTCTTC; CDR3 protein: CASSLGLSRVNEQFF
D gene: -; V gene: TRBV6-1; clone size: -; J gene: TRBJ2-1; CDR3 DNA: TGTGACAGTACCCTGGAGCGACATACCTACAATGAGCAGTTCTTC; CDR3 protein: CDSTLERHTYNEQFF
D gene: -; V gene: TRBV10-2; clone size: once; J gene: TRBJ2-3; CDR3 DNA: TGCACCAGCAGTATTCTCTCTAGCGAAGCGCAATATTTT; CDR3 protein: CTSSILSSEAQYF
D gene: TRBD2; V gene: TRBV11-2; clone size: -; J gene: TRBJ2-7; CDR3 DNA: TGTGCCAACAGCTTGAGGAAGGGGAGGACTAGCGGACTCAGCTCCTACGAGCAGTACTTC; CDR3 protein: CANSLRKGRTSGLSSYEQYF
D gene: -; V gene: TRBV5-1; clone size: many; J gene: TRBJ1-1; CDR3 DNA: TGCGCCAGCAACAAGGGGGGGGCGGATGAAGCTTTCTTT; CDR3 protein: CASNKGGADEAFF